This paragraph covers one T cell receptor (beta chain) sequence. Its antigen is currently unknown. The CDR3 is made up of 15 amino acids. Per germline, CDR1 SGHDT and CDR2 YYEEEE. The junction had 11 bases not matched to a gene; V was cut back by 2 bases and J by 7 bases. These data are taken from a study of CD8 T cells in ankylosing spondylitis. Study observations and caveats: Matched synovial fluid from ankylosing spondylitis patients was reported to be enriched for disease-linked clones. A CD8+ phenotype characterized the disease-linked clones, which were relatively rare in peripheral blood. Typical of ankylosing spondylitis blood, it appeared, was a TCR beta motif of eight highly homologous variants.

TCR beta libraries were made by quantitative 5'-RACE with molecular barcodes. TCRdb reprocessed the 5' RACE reads with MiXCR, giving one entry per CDR3 protein. The table lists around 480,000 distinct CDR3 sequences, 15% to 20% of them singletons. The chain joins TRBV5-6 to TRBJ1-2; 7 positions agree with TRBD1. The TCR comes from a male donor with ankylosing spondylitis. Sequenced material: blood, either unsorted or a sorted T cell fraction (not recorded which). The CDR3 reads CASSFPQGVSAGYTF. Written as DNA, the CDR3 is TGTGCCAGCAGCTTTCCGCAGGGGGTTTCTGCTGGCTACACCTTC. The whole variable domain, filled in from reference TRBV5-6 and TRBJ1-2, reads DAGVTQSPTHLIKTRGQQVTLRCSPKSGHDTVSWYQQALGQGPQFIFQYYEEEERQRGNFPDRFSGHQFPNYSSELNVNALLLGDSALYLCASSFPQGVSAGYTFGSGTRLTVV.